These 17 T cell receptor beta chains originate from one sample sequenced in a study of identical twins. TCRdb itself ran the 5' RACE reads through MiXCR, one entry per CDR3 protein. The sample shows under 900,000 distinct CDR3 sequences, 15% to 20% of them seen only once. The data were also submitted as part of a second study, on T cells expressing NK-cell markers.

Sequenced sample: PBMCs. All receptors derive from a woman under 30 in good health.

The V gene is TRBV7-7, the J gene TRBJ2-1; D is uncertain. Trimming took off 7 bases at V and 8 bases at J, with 9 bases between the two ends. This CDR3 spans 11 amino acids. Per the germline V gene, CDR1 is SSHAT and CDR2 is FNYEAQ (reference sequence). As DNA, the CDR3 is TGTGCCAGCAAAAGTCGGGATGAGCAGTTCTTC. Its protein is CASKSRDEQFF.

This clonotype was seen a few times. The chain combines TRBV5-1 with TRBJ1-5; possibly TRBD1 for D (5 bases). The CDR3 length is 13 residues. Germline assignment: CDR1 SGHRS and CDR2 YFSETQ. Trimming removed 7 bases from V and 3 bases from J, with 11 bases in between. The CDR3 region is CASQLGDNQPQHF. The CDR3 DNA sequence: TGCGCCAGCCAGTTGGGGGACAATCAGCCCCAGCATTTT.

V usage is TRBV29-1 and J usage is TRBJ1-1; unclear D gene. V lost 7 bases and J 0 bases, leaving 9 bases between the germline ends. The CDR3 runs 12 residues. Germline CDR1 reads SQVTM; CDR2 reads ANQGSEA. The DNA for the CDR3 is TGCAGCGCTCTCTGGCTGAACACTGAAGCTTTCTTT. It translates to CSALWLNTEAFF.

V and J are TRBV29-1 and TRBJ2-7; possibly TRBD2 for D (5 bases). V lost 8 bases, J lost 4 bases, and 15 bases lay in between. The germline V gene encodes CDR1 SQVTM and CDR2 ANQGSEA. The CDR3 loop spans 12 amino acids. CDR3 protein: CSCAGSRYEQYF. The CDR3 bases are TGCAGCTGCGCGGGTAGCAGGTACGAGCAGTACTTC.

This clonotype was seen a handful of times. The V and J genes are TRBV12-3 or TRBV12-4 and TRBJ1-1; 7 bases map to TRBD1. The V gene end was trimmed by 6 bases and the J gene end by 1 base; junction bases not matched to a gene: 5. The CDR3 loop spans 14 amino acids. The CDR3 sequence: CASSGRTGNTEAFF. In DNA, the CDR3 is TGTGCCAGCAGCGGCCGGACAGGGAACACTGAAGCTTTCTTT.

The genes are TRBV10-3 and TRBJ1-2, with no clear D. Trimming removed 3 bases at V and 4 bases at J, with 3 bases between. Looked up from germline, CDR1 is ENHRY and CDR2 is SYGVKD. The CDR3 covers 11 residues. The CDR3 reads CAISDPYGYTF. CDR3 coding DNA: TGTGCCATCAGTGACCCCTATGGCTACACCTTC.

This clonotype was detected a few times. The J gene is TRBJ1-5, the V gene TRBV7-2; the D gene is possibly TRBD1 (6 bases). V dropped 4 bases and J dropped 4 bases, with 14 bases sitting between them. CDR3 size: 15 residues. Germline CDR1 SGHTA, CDR2 FQGNSA. DNA of the CDR3: TGTGCCAGCAGCTCCCCGACAGGAGGGAATCAGCCCCAGCATTTT. Translated, it gives CASSSPTGGNQPQHF.

This rearrangement joins TRBV30 to TRBJ1-4; D call uncertain. The CDR3 spans 13 residues. The V and J ends lost 0 bases and 7 bases respectively, with 9 bases between them. CDR1 is GTSNPN, CDR2 SVGIG, per germline (reference sequence). CDR3 DNA: TGTGCCTGGAGTGTACGTGGCAGTGAAAAACTGTTTTTT. Its protein product is CAWSVRGSEKLFF.

The CDR3 nucleotides read TGCAGTGCTAGCGGGAGGGTAGATCCCGGCACAGATACGCAGTATTTT. Its protein is CSASGRVDPGTDTQYF. V and J are TRBV20-1 and TRBJ2-3, with 8 bases fitting TRBD2. J was trimmed by 1 base and V by 3 bases; bases with no gene match: 9. There are 16 residues in the CDR3. CDR1 is DFQATT and CDR2 is SNEGSKA in the germline V gene (reference sequence).

This chain connects TRBV11-3 to TRBJ1-1; 7 nucleotides align to TRBD1. This CDR3 comprises 13 residues. Germline V CDR1 and CDR2: SGHNT, YENEEA. V was pared by 5 bases and J by 5 bases, with 5 bases of the junction left unmatched. The DNA for the CDR3 is TGTGCCAGCAGCCAGTCGGACAGGACTGAAGCTTTCTTT. It is translated as CASSQSDRTEAFF.

This clonotype was counted a few times. This chain links TRBV29-1 with TRBJ2-3; 11 bases map to TRBD2. The CDR3 is made up of 15 amino acids. With 7 bases clipped from V and 2 bases from J, the junction kept 8 bases outside the gene matches. CDR1 is SQVTM, CDR2 ANQGSEA, per germline. CDR3 sequence (DNA): TGCAGCGCTGTTGTAGCGGGAGGGCCCACAGATACGCAGTATTTT. Residues: CSAVVAGGPTDTQYF.

The J gene is TRBJ2-5, the V gene TRBV14; D is unclear. The CDR3 is made up of 13 amino acids. The germline CDR1 and CDR2 sequences are SGHDN and FVKESK. The V and J ends lost 1 base and 0 bases respectively, with 3 bases between them. The CDR3: CASSQAYQETQYF. In DNA form, the CDR3 reads TGTGCCAGCAGCCAAGCATACCAAGAGACCCAGTACTTC.

The chain recombines TRBV12-3 or TRBV12-4 with TRBJ2-3; no definite D call. The CDR3 has 14 residues. V was trimmed by 3 bases and J by 6 bases, leaving 13 bases between them. The CDR3 loop reads CASSFSHPWDTQYF. The CDR3 DNA is TGTGCCAGCAGTTTCTCCCATCCGTGGGATACGCAGTATTTT.

About this clonotype itself: A much larger clone differs by one base, so this may be a read error. V is TRBV15 and J is TRBJ2-7; 9 bases map to TRBD2. Germline V gives CDR1 LNHNV, CDR2 YYDKDF (reference sequence). V trimming: 5 bases; J trimming: 3 bases; junction bases outside the gene matches: 2. The CDR3 is made up of 13 amino acids. The CDR3 nucleotides read TGTGCCACCAGCCCTAGCGGGAACTACGAGCAGTACTTC. This encodes CATSPSGNYEQYF.

The V gene is TRBV12-3 or TRBV12-4, the J gene TRBJ2-1, with TRBD1 matching 7 bases. The CDR3 is made up of 13 amino acids. The trim removed 6 bases at V and 11 bases at J, leaving 10 bases unmatched. The CDR3 protein is CASRPWDSLQQFF. The CDR3 DNA reads as TGTGCCAGCAGACCCTGGGACAGCCTCCAGCAGTTCTTC.

This clonotype was seen only a few times. The rearrangement uses TRBV5-1 and TRBJ1-1, with 11 positions matching TRBD1. Trimming took 5 bases from V and 4 from J; bases not matched to a gene: 4. The CDR3 covers 14 residues. Germline V CDR1 and CDR2: SGHRS, YFSETQ. In DNA form, the CDR3 reads TGCGCCAGCAGTCGGGGGACAGGGGGCACTGAAGCTTTCTTT. Translation gives CASSRGTGGTEAFF.

The sample holds a few counts of this clonotype. The chain has TRBV7-9 and TRBJ2-1; maybe TRBD1 (6 bases). V was cut by 5 bases and J by 8 bases, with 7 bases left in between. The CDR3 contains 11 residues. Looked up from germline, CDR1 is SEHNR and CDR2 is FQNEAQ (reference sequence). CDR3 in DNA: TGTGCCAGCAGCCAGGGGTATGAGCAGTTCTTC. This codes for CASSQGYEQFF.